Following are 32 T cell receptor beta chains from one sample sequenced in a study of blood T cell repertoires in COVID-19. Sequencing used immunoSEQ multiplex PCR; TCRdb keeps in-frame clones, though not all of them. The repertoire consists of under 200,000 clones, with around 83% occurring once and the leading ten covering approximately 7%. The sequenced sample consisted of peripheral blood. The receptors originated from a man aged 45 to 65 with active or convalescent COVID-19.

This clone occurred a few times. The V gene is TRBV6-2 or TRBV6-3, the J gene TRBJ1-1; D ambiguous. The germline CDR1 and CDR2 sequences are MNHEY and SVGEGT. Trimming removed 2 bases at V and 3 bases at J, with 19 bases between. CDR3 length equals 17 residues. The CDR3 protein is CASSYPPGSFGDTEAFF. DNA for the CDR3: TGTGCCAGCAGTTACCCCCCGGGGAGTTTCGGAGACACTGAAGCTTTCTTT.

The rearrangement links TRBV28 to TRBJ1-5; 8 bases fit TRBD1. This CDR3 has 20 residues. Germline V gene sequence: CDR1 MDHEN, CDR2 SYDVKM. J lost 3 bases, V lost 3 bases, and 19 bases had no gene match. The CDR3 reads CASSFPKRTGGAHHNQPQHF. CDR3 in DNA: TGTGCCAGCAGTTTTCCGAAGAGAACAGGGGGTGCTCACCACAATCAGCCCCAGCATTTT.

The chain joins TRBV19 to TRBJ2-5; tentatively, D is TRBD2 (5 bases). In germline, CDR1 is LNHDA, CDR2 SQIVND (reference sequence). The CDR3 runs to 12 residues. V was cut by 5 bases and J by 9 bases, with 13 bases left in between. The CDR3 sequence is CASSPGLRPQYF. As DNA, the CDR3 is TGTGCCAGTAGTCCCGGACTGAGGCCCCAGTACTTC.

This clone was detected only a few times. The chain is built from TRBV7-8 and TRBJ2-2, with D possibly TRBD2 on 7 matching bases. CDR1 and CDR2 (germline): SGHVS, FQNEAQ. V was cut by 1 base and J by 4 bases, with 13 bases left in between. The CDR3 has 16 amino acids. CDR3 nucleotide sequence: TGTGCCAGCAGCTTAGTCGGCGGGGGCGGCACCGGGGAGCTGTTTTTT. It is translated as CASSLVGGGGTGELFF.

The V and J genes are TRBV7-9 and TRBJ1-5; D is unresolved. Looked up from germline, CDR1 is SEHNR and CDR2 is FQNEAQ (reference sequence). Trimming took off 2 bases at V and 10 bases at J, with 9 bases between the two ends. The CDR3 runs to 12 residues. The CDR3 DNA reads TGTGCCAGCAGCTTAAACCGGTATCCCCAGCATTTT. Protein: CASSLNRYPQHF. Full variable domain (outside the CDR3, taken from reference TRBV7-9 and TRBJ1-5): DTGVSQNPRHKITKRGQNVTFRCDPISEHNRLYWYRQTLGQGPEFLTYFQNEAQLEKSRLLSDRFSAERPKGSFSTLEIQRTEQGDSAMYLCASSLNRYPQHFGDGTRLSIL.

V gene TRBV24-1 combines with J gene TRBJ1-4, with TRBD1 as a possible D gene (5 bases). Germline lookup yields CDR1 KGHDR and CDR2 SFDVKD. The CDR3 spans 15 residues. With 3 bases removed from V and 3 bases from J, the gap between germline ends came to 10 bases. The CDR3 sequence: CATSDVGGANEKLFF. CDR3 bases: TGTGCCACCAGTGATGTCGGAGGGGCTAATGAAAAACTGTTTTTT.

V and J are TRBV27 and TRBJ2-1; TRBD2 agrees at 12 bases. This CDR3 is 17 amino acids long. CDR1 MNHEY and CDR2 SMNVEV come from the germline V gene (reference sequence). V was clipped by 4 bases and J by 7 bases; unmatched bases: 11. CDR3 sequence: CASSSQRLAGVYNEQFF. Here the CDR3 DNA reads TGTGCCAGCAGTTCCCAACGACTAGCGGGGGTTTATAATGAGCAGTTCTTC.

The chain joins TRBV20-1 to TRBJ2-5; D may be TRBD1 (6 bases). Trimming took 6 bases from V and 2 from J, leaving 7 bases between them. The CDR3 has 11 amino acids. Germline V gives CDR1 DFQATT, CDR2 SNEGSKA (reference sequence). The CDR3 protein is CSAQGQETQYF. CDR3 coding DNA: TGCAGTGCCCAGGGGCAAGAGACCCAGTACTTC.

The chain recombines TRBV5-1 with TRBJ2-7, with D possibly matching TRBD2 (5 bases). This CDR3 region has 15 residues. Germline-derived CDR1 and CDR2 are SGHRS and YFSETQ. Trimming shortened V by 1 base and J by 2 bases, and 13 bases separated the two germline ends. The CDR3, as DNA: TGCGCCAGCAGCTTGAGTCCAGCGGAGGCCTACGAGCAGTACTTC. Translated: CASSLSPAEAYEQYF.

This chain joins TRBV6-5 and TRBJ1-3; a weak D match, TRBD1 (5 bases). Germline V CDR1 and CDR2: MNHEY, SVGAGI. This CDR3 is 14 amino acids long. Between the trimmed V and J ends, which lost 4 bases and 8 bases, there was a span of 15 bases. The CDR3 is CASSLGGLGYTIYF. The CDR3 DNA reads TGTGCCAGCAGTTTGGGGGGTCTTGGTTACACCATATATTTT.

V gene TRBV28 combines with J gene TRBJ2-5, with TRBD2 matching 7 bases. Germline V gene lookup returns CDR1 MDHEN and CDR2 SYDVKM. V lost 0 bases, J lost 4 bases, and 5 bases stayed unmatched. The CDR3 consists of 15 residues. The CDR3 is CASSLWTAGRETQYF. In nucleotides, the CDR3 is TGTGCCAGCAGTTTATGGACAGCGGGACGAGAGACCCAGTACTTC.

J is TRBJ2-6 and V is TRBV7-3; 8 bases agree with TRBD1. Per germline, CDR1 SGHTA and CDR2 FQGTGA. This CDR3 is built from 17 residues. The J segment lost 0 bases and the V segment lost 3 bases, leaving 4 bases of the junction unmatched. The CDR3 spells CASSLTGASSGANVLTF. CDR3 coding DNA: TGTGCCAGCAGCTTGACAGGGGCAAGCTCTGGGGCCAACGTCCTGACTTTC.

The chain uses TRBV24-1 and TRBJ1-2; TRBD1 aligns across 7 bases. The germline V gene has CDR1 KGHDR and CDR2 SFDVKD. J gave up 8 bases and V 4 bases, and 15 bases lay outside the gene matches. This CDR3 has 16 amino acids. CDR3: CATSESWDSQGSGYTF. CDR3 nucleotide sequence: TGTGCCACCAGTGAAAGCTGGGACAGCCAAGGATCCGGCTACACCTTC.

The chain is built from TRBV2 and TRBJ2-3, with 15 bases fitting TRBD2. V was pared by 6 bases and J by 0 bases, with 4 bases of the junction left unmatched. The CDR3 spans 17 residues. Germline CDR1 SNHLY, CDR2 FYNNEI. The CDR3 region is CASRGTSGGTSTDTQYF. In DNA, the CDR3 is TGTGCCAGCAGGGGGACTAGCGGGGGGACTAGCACAGATACGCAGTATTTT.

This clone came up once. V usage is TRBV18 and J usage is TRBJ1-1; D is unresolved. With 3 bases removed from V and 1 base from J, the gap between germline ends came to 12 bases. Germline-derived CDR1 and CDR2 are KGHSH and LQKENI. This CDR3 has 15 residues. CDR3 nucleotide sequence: TGTGCCAGCTCACCTGTTATTGGCCCGAACACTGAAGCTTTCTTT. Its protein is CASSPVIGPNTEAFF.

CDR3 sequence reads: CASSVTSGEGTDTQYF. The CDR3 DNA sequence: TGTGCCAGCAGTGTTACTAGCGGGGAAGGCACAGATACGCAGTATTTT. This chain uses TRBV6-1 with TRBJ2-3, with 10 bases identical to TRBD2. V was clipped by 4 bases and J by 1 base; unmatched bases: 5. Germline V gene lookup returns CDR1 MNHNS and CDR2 SASEGT. The length of the CDR3 is 16 residues.

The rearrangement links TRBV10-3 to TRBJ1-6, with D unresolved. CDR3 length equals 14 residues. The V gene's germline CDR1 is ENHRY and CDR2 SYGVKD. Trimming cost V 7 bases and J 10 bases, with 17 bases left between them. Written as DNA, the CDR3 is TGTGCCATCACGGAGCGTCCTTCGGGGTCACCCCTCCACTTT. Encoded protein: CAITERPSGSPLHF.

CDR3 in amino acids: CASSPGQGRAEQYF. The CDR3 DNA reads TGTGCCAGCAGCCCAGGACAGGGTAGGGCCGAGCAGTACTTC. The chain uses TRBV3-1 (or the pseudogene TRBV3-2) and TRBJ2-7, with 8 bases fitting TRBD1. The J segment lost 6 bases and the V segment lost 4 bases, leaving 8 bases of the junction unmatched. The V gene's germline CDR1 is LGHDT and CDR2 YNNKEL (reference sequence). The CDR3 totals 14 residues.

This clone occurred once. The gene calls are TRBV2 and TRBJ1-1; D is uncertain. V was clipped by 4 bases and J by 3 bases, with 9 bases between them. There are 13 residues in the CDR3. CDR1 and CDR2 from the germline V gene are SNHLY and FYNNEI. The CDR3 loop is CASSGLRDTEAFF. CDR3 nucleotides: TGTGCCAGCAGTGGGCTGAGGGACACTGAAGCTTTCTTT.

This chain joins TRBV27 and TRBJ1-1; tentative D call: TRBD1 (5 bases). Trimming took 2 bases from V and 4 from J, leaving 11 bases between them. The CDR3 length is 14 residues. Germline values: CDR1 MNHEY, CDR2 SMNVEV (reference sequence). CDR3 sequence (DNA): TGTGCCAGCAGTTTACAGGGAGGGGTCACTGAAGCTTTCTTT. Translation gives CASSLQGGVTEAFF.

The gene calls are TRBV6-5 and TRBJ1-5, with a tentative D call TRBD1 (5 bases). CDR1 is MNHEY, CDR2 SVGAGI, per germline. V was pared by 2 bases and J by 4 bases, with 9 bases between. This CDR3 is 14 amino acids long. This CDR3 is CASSYNRLNQPQHF. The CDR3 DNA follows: TGTGCCAGCAGTTACAACAGGCTTAATCAGCCCCAGCATTTT.

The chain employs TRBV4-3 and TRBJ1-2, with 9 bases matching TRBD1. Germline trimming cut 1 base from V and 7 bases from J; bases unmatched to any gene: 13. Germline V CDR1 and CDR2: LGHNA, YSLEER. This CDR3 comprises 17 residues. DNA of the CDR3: TGCGCCAGCAGCCAAGGAATCGGGACAGGGAGAAGGTTTGGCTACACCTTC. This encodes CASSQGIGTGRRFGYTF.

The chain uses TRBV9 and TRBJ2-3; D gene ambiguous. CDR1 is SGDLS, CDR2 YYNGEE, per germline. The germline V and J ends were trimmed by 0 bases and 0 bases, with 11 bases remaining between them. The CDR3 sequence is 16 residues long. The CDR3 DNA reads TGTGCCAGCAGCGTAGCGCCCGGTTTTAGCACAGATACGCAGTATTTT. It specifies CASSVAPGFSTDTQYF.

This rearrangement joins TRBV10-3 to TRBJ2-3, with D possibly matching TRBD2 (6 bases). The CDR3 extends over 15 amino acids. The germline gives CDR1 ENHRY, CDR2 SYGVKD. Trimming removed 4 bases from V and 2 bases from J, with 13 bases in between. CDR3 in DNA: TGTGCCATCAGTGGCGGGGAGTTCCCCACAGATACGCAGTATTTT. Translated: CAISGGEFPTDTQYF.

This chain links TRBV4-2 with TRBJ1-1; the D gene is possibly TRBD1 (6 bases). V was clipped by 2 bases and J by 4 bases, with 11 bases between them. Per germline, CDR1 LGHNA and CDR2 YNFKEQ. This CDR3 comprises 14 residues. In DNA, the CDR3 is TGTGCCAGCAGCCAATGGGACACCGGCACTGAAGCTTTCTTT. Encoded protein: CASSQWDTGTEAFF.

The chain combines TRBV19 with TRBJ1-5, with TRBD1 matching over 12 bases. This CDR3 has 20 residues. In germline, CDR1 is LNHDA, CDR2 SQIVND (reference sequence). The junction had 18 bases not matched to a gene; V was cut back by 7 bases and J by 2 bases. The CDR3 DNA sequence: TGTGCCAGTACAACAACCCGGGACAGGGGGCTCTTGAGAGGCAATCAGCCCCAGCATTTT. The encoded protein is CASTTTRDRGLLRGNQPQHF.

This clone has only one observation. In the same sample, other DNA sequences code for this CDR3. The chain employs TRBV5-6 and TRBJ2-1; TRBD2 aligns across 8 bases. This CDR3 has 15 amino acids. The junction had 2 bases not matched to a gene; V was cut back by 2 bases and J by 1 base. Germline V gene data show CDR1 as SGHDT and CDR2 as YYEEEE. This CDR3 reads CASSFSGSSYNEQFF. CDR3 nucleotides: TGTGCCAGCAGCTTCAGCGGGAGTTCCTACAATGAGCAGTTCTTC.

The CDR3 is CASSTMGLSDEQFF. The DNA of the CDR3 is TGTGCCAGCTCAACTATGGGACTAAGTGATGAGCAGTTCTTC. V is TRBV18 and J is TRBJ2-1, with 7 bases aligning to TRBD2. Germline trimming cut 5 bases from V and 8 bases from J; bases unmatched to any gene: 9. Per germline, CDR1 KGHSH and CDR2 LQKENI. The CDR3 is made up of 14 amino acids. Full variable domain (missing parts from reference TRBV18 and TRBJ2-1): NAGVMQNPRHLVRRRGQEARLRCSPMKGHSHVYWYRQLPEEGLKFMVYLQKENIIDESGMPKERFSAEFPKEGPSILRIQQVVRGDSAAYFCASSTMGLSDEQFFGPGTRLTVL.

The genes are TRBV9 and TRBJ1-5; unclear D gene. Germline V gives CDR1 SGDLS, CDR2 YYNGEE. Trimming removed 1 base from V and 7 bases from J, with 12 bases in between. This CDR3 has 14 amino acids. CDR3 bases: TGTGCCAGCAGCGTATATGGCTCGGGGCAGCCCCAGCATTTT. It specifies CASSVYGSGQPQHF.

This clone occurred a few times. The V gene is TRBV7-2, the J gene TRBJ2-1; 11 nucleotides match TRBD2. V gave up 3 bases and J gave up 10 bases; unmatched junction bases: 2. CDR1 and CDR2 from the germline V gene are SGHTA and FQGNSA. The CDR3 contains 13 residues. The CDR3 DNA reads TGTGCCAGCAGCTTCACTAGCGGGGGAGAGCAGTTCTTC. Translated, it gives CASSFTSGGEQFF.

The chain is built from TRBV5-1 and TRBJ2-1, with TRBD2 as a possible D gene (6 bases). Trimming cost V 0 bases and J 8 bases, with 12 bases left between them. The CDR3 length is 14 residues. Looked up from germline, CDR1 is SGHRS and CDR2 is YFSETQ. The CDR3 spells CASSLGVRGDEQFF. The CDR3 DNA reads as TGCGCCAGCAGCTTGGGCGTTCGCGGGGATGAGCAGTTCTTC.

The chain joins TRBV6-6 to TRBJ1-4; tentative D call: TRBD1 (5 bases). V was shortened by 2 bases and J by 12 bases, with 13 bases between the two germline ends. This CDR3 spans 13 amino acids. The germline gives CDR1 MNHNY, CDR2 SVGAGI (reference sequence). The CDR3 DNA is TGTGCCAGCAGTTACGCCCGACGGGGGGAACTGTTTTTT. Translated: CASSYARRGELFF.